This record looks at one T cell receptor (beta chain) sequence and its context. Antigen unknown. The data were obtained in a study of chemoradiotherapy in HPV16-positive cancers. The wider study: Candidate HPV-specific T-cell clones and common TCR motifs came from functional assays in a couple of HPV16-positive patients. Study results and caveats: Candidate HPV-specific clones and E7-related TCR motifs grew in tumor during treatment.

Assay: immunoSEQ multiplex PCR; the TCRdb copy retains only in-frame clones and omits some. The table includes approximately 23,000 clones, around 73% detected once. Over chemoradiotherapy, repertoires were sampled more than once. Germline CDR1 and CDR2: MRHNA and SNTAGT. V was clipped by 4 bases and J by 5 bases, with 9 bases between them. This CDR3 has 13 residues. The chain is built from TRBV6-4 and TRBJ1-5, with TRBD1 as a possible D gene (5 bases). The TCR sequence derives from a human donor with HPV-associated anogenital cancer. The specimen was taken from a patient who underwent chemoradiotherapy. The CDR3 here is CASSVGGDQPQHF. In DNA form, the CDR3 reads TGTGCCAGCAGTGTAGGAGGGGATCAGCCCCAGCATTTT.